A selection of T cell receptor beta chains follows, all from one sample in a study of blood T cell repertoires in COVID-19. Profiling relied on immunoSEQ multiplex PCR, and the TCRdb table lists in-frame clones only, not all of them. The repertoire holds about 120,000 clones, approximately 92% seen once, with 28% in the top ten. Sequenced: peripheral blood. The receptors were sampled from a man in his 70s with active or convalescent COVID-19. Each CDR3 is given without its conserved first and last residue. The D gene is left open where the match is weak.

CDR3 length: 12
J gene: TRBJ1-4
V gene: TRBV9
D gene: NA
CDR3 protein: ASSVEGSGEKLF

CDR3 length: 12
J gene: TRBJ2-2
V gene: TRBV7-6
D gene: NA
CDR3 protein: ASSQTTSSGELF

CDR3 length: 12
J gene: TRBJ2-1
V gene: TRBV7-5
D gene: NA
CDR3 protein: ARSPGGPYNEQF

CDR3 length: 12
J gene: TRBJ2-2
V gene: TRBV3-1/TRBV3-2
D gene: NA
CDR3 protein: ASSRQAGAGELF

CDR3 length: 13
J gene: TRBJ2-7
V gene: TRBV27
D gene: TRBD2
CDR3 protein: ASSDLAGGAYEQY

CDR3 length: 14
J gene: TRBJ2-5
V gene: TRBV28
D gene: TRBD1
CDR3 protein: ASSTRGQGPPETQY

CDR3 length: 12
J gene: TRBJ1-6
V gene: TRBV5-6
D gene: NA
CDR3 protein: ASTQGLMGEPLH

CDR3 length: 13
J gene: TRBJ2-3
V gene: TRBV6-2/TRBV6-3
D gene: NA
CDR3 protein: ASSPLAARANTQY

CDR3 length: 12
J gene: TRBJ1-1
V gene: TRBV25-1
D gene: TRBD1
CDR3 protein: ASAPGGWDTEAF

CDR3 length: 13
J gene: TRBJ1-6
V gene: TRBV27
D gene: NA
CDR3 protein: ASSLGTGMVSPLH

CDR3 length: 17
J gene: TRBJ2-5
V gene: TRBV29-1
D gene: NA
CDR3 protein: SVDGLIAARGTIVETQY

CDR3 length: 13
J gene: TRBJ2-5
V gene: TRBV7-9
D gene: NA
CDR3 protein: ASSLNQGGGETQY

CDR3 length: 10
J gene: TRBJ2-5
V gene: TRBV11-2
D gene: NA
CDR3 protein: ASSLATETQY